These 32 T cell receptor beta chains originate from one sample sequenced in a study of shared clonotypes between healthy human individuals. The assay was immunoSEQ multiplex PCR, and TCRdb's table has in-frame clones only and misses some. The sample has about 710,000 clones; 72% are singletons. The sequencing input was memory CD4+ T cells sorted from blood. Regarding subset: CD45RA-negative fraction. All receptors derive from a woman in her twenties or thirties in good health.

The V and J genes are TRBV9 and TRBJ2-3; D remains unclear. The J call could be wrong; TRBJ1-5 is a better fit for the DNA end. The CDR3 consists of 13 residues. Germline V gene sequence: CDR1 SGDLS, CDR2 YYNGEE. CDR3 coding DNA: TGTGCCAGCAGCGTAGCCCAGGTGGATACGCAGCATTTT. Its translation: CASSVAQVDTQHF.

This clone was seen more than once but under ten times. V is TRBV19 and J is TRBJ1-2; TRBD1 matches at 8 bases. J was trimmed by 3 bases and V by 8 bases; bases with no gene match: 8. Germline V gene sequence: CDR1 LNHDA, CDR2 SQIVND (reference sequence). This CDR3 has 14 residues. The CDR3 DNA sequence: TGTGCCAGTCTACCTGTGGGACAGGACTATGGCTACACCTTC. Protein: CASLPVGQDYGYTF.

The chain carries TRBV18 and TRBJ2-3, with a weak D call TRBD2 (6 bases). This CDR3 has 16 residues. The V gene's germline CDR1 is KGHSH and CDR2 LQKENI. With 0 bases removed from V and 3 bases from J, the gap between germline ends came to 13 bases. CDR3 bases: TGTGCCAGCTCACCACCAACTAGCCTCGGGACAGATACGCAGTATTTT. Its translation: CASSPPTSLGTDTQYF.

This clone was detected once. This chain's CDR3 is CSVGGTTGVEETQYF. The CDR3 DNA follows: TGCAGCGTTGGGGGGACGACAGGGGTGGAAGAGACCCAGTACTTC. The chain has TRBV29-1 and TRBJ2-5; 8 bases align to TRBD1. The V gene's germline CDR1 is SQVTM and CDR2 ANQGSEA. The CDR3 consists of 15 residues. V lost 4 bases and J lost 3; bases outside the gene matches: 10.

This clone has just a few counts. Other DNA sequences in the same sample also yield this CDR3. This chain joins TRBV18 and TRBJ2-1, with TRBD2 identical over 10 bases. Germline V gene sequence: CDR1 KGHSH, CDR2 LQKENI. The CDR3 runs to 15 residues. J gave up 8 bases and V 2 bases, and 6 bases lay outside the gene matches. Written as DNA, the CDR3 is TGTGCCAGCTCACCATCCCTAGCGGGAGACGATGAGCAGTTCTTC. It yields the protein CASSPSLAGDDEQFF.

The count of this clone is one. The CDR3 spells CASSVSGTGGTEAFF. Here the CDR3 DNA reads TGTGCCAGCAGCGTATCAGGGACAGGGGGCACTGAAGCTTTCTTT. The gene calls are TRBV9 and TRBJ1-1; 11 bases are shared with TRBD1. The trim removed 1 base at V and 4 bases at J, leaving 3 bases unmatched. The length of the CDR3 is 15 residues. Germline V gene data show CDR1 as SGDLS and CDR2 as YYNGEE. Full variable domain (rest looked up from reference TRBV9 and TRBJ1-1): DSGVTQTPKHLITATGQRVTLRCSPRSGDLSVYWYQQSLDQGLQFLIQYYNGEERAKGNILERFSAQQFPDLHSELNLSSLELGDSALYFCASSVSGTGGTEAFFGQGTRLTVV.

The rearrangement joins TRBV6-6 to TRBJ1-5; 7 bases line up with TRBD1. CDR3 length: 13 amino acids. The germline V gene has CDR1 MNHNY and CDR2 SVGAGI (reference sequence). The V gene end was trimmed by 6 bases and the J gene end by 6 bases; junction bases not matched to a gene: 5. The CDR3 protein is CASRSQGSQPQHF. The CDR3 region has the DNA TGTGCCAGCAGGTCACAGGGGAGTCAGCCCCAGCATTTT.

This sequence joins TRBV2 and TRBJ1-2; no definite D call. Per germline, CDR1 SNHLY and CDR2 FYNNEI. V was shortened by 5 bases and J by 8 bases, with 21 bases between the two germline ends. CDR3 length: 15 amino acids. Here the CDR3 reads CASSIRMTNYGGYTF. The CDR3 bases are TGTGCCAGCAGTATCCGCATGACGAACTATGGAGGCTACACCTTC.

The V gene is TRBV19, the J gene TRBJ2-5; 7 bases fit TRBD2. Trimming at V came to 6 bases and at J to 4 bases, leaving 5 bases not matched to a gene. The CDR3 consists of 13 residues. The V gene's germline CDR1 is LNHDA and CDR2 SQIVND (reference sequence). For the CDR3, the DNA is TGTGCCAGTAGCACCAGGGAGGGAGAGACCCAGTACTTC. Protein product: CASSTREGETQYF.

The CDR3 here is CATSSPYAPSYEQYF. The CDR3 bases are TGTGCCACCAGCAGTCCTTATGCCCCGAGTTACGAGCAGTACTTC. The chain is built from TRBV15 and TRBJ2-5, with unresolved D. The better agreement between TRBJ2-7 and the DNA end casts doubt on the J call. CDR3 length equals 15 residues. Per the germline V gene, CDR1 is LNHNV and CDR2 is YYDKDF (reference sequence).

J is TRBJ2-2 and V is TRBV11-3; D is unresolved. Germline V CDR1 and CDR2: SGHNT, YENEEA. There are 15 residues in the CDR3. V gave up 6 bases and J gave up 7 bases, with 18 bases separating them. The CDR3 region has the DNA TGTGCCAGCAGTCCAGGTGGAGTAGAAAACGGGGAGCTGTTTTTT. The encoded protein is CASSPGGVENGELFF.

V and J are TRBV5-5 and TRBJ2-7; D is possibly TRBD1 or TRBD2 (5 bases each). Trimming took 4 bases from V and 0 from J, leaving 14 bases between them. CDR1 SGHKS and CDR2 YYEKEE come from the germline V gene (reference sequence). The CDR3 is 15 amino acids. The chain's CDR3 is CASSTPGRYSYEQYF. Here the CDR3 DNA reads TGTGCCAGCAGCACCCCGGGACGGTACTCCTACGAGCAGTACTTC.

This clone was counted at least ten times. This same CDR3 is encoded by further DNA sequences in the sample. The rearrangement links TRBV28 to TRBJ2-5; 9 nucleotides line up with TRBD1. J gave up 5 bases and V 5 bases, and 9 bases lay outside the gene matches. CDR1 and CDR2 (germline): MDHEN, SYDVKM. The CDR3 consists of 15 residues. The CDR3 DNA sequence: TGTGCCAGCAGTACGACAGGGGGTAGTTTGGAGACCCAGTACTTC. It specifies CASSTTGGSLETQYF. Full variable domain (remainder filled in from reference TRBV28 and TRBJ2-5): DVKVTQSSRYLVKRTGEKVFLECVQDMDHENMFWYRQDPGLGLRLIYFSYDVKMKEKGDIPEGYSVSREKKERFSLILESASTNQTSMYLCASSTTGGSLETQYFGPGTRLLVL.

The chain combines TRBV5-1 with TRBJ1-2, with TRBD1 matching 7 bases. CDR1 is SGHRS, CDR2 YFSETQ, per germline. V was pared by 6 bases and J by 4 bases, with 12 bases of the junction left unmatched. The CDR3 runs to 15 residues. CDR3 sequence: CASTFGTEVPYGYTF. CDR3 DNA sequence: TGCGCCAGCACTTTCGGGACAGAAGTTCCCTATGGCTACACCTTC.

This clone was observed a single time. The CDR3 DNA is TGTGCCAGCAGCTTAGTTCGTACCGTGATCAACACCGGGGAGCTGTTTTTT. Translated, it gives CASSLVRTVINTGELFF. This chain uses TRBV11-2 with TRBJ2-2; D is uncertain. The CDR3 spans 17 residues. Germline CDR1 is SGHAT and CDR2 is FQNNGV. V was clipped by 1 base and J by 2 bases, with 14 bases between them.

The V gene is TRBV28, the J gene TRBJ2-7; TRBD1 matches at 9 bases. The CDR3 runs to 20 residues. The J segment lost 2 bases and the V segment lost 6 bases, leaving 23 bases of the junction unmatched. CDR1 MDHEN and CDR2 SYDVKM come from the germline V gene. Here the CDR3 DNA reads TGTGCCAGCAGCAGGACTCACATCCTGGGACAGGGCGAAAAAACCTACGAGCAGTACTTC. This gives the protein CASSRTHILGQGEKTYEQYF.

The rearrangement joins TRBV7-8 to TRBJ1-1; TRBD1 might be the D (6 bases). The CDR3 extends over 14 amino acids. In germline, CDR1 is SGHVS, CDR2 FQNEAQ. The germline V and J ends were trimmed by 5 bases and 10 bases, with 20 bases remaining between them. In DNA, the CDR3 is TGTGCCAGCAGCGTACTGGACAGTCCTGCTCGAGCTTTCTTT. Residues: CASSVLDSPARAFF.

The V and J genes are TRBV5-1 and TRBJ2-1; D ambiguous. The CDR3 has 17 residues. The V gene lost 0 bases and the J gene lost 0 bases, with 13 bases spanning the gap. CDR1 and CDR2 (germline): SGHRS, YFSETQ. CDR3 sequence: CASSLALGNPSYNEQFF. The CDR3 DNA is TGCGCCAGCAGCTTGGCGCTAGGGAACCCCTCCTACAATGAGCAGTTCTTC.

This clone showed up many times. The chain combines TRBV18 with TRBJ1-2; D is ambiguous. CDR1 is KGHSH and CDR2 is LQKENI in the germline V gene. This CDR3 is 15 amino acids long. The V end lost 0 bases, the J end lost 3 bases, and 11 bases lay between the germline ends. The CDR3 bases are TGTGCCAGCTCACCACCGGCGACACTGGACTATGGCTACACCTTC. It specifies CASSPPATLDYGYTF.

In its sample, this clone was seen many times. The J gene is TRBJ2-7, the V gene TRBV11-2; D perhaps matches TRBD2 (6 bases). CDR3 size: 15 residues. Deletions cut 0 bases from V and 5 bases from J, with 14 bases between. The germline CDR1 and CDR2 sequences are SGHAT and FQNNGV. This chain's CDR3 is CASSLDHGGQDEQYF. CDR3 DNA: TGTGCCAGCAGCTTAGACCACGGAGGGCAGGACGAGCAGTACTTC.

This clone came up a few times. CDR3 sequence (DNA): TGTGCCAGCAGGAAAGACAGGGGGCCGGGGAGAGATACGCAGTATTTT. It yields the protein CASRKDRGPGRDTQYF. The rearrangement uses TRBV25-1 and TRBJ2-3, with 10 positions matching TRBD1. The CDR3 has 16 residues. J lost 5 bases, V lost 6 bases, and 11 bases had no gene match. CDR1 is MGHDK, CDR2 SYGVNS, per germline. The full variable domain, its missing parts supplied by reference TRBV25-1 and TRBJ2-3, is EADIYQTPRYLVIGTGKKITLECSQTMGHDKMYWYQQDPGMELHLIHYSYGVNSTEKGDLSSESTVSRIRTEHFPLTLESARPSHTSQYLCASRKDRGPGRDTQYFGPGTRLTVL.

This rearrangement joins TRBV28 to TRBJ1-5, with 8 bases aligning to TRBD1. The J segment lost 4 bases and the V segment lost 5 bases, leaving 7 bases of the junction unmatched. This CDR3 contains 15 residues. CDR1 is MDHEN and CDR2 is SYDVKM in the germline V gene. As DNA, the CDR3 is TGTGCCAGCAGTCGGGGTGGACAGGGTAATCAGCCCCAGCATTTT. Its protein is CASSRGGQGNQPQHF. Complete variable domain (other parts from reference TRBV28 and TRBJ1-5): DVKVTQSSRYLVKRTGEKVFLECVQDMDHENMFWYRQDPGLGLRLIYFSYDVKMKEKGDIPEGYSVSREKKERFSLILESASTNQTSMYLCASSRGGQGNQPQHFGDGTRLSIL.

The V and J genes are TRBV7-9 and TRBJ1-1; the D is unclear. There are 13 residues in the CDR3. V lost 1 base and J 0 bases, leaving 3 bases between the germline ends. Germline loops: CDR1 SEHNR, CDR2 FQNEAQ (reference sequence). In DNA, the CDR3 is TGTGCCAGCAGCTTAGTGGTGAACACTGAAGCTTTCTTT. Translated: CASSLVVNTEAFF.

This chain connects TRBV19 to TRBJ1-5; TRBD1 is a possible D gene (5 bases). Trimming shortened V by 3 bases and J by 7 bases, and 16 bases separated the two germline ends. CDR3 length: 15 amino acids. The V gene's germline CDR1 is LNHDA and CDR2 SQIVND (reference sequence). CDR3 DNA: TGTGCCAGTAGTATCTTTCAGGGCGAGAAACAGCCCCAGCATTTT. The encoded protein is CASSIFQGEKQPQHF.

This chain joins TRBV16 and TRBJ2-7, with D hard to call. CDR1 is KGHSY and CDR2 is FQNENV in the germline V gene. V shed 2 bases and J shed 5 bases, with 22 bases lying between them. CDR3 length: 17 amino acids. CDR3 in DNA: TGTGCCAGCAGCCAAATCGGGTCTAATTACTTAAACCACGAGCAGTACTTC. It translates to CASSQIGSNYLNHEQYF.

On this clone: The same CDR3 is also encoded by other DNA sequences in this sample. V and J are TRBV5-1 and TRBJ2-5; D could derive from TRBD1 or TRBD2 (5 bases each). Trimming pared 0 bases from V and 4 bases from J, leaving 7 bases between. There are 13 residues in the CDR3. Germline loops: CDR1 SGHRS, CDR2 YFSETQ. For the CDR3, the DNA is TGCGCCAGCAGCTTGGCTGGGGGAGAGACCCAGTACTTC. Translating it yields CASSLAGGETQYF.

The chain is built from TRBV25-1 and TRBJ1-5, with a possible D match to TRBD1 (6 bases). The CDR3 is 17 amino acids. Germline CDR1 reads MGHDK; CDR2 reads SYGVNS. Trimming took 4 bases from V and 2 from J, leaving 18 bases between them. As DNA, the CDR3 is TGTGCCAGCAGTGGGGGTGGAGAAGGGGGAGGCAATCAGCCCCAGCATTTT. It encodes CASSGGGEGGGNQPQHF.

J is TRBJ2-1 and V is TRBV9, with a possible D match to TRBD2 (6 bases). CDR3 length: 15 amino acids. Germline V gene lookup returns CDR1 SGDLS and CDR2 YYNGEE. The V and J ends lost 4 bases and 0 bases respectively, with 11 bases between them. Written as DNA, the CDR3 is TGTGCCAGCAGCTCTAAGACTAGCTCCTACAATGAGCAGTTCTTC. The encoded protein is CASSSKTSSYNEQFF. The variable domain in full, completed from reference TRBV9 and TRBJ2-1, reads DSGVTQTPKHLITATGQRVTLRCSPRSGDLSVYWYQQSLDQGLQFLIQYYNGEERAKGNILERFSAQQFPDLHSELNLSSLELGDSALYFCASSSKTSSYNEQFFGPGTRLTVL.

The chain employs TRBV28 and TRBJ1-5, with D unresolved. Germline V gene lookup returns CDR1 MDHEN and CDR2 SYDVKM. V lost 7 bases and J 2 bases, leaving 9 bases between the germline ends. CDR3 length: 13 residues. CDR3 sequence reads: CASKEAGNQPQHF. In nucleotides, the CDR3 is TGTGCCAGCAAAGAGGCGGGCAATCAGCCCCAGCATTTT.

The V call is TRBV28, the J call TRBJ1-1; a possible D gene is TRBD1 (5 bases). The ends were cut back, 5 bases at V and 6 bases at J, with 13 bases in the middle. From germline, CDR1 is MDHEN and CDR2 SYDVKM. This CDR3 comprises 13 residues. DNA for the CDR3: TGTGCCAGCAGTACTCCGACGGGGGCTGAAGCTTTCTTT. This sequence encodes CASSTPTGAEAFF.

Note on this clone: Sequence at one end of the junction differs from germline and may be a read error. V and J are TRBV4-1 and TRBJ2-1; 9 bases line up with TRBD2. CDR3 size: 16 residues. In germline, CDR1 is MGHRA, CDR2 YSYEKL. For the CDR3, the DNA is TGCGCCAGCAGGCAAGTCCTACTAGCGGGCCACAATGAGCAGTTCTTC. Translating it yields CASRQVLLAGHNEQFF.

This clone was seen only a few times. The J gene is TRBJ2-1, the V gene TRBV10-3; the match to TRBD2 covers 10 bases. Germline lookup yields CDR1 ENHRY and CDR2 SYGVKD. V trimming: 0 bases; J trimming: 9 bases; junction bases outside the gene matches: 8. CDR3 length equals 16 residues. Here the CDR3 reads CAISESMASGRPEQFF. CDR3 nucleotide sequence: TGTGCCATCAGTGAGTCGATGGCTAGCGGGAGACCTGAGCAGTTCTTC.